Presented here are 8 T cell receptor beta chains from one specimen sequenced in a study of beta chain features in type 1 diabetes. Study-level findings and limits: A moderate, significant TCRB CDR3 shortening appeared in type 1 diabetes across four CD4+ subsets.

No cognate antigen is known for these TCRs. As every portion of the isolated RNA was reverse transcribed, the sequencing read expressed TCRB transcripts. The table came from immunoSEQ multiplex PCR; TCRdb's copy has only in-frame clones and leaves some out. The data contain approximately 280,000 clones, approximately 15% of them singletons. Sequenced: naive CD4+ T cells from blood. All receptors derive from a man aged 18 to 30 with type 1 diabetes.

For this clone: The junction shows a germline mismatch at one end, possibly a read error. V usage is TRBV30 and J usage is TRBJ2-7; 10 positions match TRBD1. In germline, CDR1 is GTSNPN, CDR2 SVGIG (reference sequence). The CDR3 covers 12 residues. The CDR3 spells CAWGQGDYAQYF. In DNA form, the CDR3 reads TGTGCCTGGGGACAGGGGGATTACGCGCAGTACTTC.

This clone was counted between two and nine times. The V call is TRBV19, the J call TRBJ2-7, with D perhaps TRBD2 (5 bases). V was pared by 7 bases and J by 5 bases, with 21 bases between. CDR1 and CDR2 (germline): LNHDA, SQIVND (reference sequence). This CDR3 spans 15 amino acids. CDR3 residues: CASTSAGGLDHEQYF. For the CDR3, the DNA is TGTGCCAGTACCTCCGCCGGAGGACTTGACCACGAGCAGTACTTC. The variable domain in full, completed from reference TRBV19 and TRBJ2-7, reads DGGITQSPKYLFRKEGQNVTLSCEQNLNHDAMYWYRQDPGQGLRLIYYSQIVNDFQKGDIAEGYSVSREKKESFPLTVTSAQKNPTAFYLCASTSAGGLDHEQYFGPGTRLTVT.

This clone has just a few counts. The chain carries TRBV10-3 and TRBJ2-7, with D possibly matching TRBD1 (6 bases). The CDR3 sequence is 15 residues long. Looked up from germline, CDR1 is ENHRY and CDR2 is SYGVKD. V was shortened by 3 bases and J by 1 base, with 13 bases between the two germline ends. CDR3 region: CAISDRGHRSYEQYF. In DNA, the CDR3 is TGTGCCATCAGTGATAGGGGACACCGTTCCTACGAGCAGTACTTC.

The chain employs TRBV7-9 and TRBJ1-5, with a weak D call TRBD1 (6 bases). Trimming cost V 0 bases and J 5 bases, with 14 bases left between them. Germline CDR1 SEHNR, CDR2 FQNEAQ (reference sequence). CDR3 length equals 16 residues. As DNA, the CDR3 is TGTGCCAGCAGCTTAGCGCGGGGGCAAGTCCATCAGCCCCAGCATTTT. Protein sequence: CASSLARGQVHQPQHF.

This clone was observed a few times. The chain links TRBV6-6 to TRBJ2-5; 12 positions match TRBD2. This CDR3 is 16 amino acids long. Looked up from germline, CDR1 is MNHNY and CDR2 is SVGAGI (reference sequence). Trimming removed 5 bases from V and 5 bases from J; junction bases left unmatched: 9. DNA for the CDR3: TGTGCCAGCAGTGGGAGGGGACTAGCGGGTTGGGAGACCCAGTACTTC. Translated, it gives CASSGRGLAGWETQYF.

V is TRBV18 and J is TRBJ2-7; D might be TRBD1 (6 bases). The V end lost 6 bases, the J end lost 2 bases, and 20 bases lay between the germline ends. The CDR3 sequence is 16 residues long. The germline V gene encodes CDR1 KGHSH and CDR2 LQKENI. CDR3 residues: CASSQTGHLLTYEQYF. Written as DNA, the CDR3 is TGTGCCAGCTCCCAGACAGGTCACCTCTTAACCTACGAGCAGTACTTC.

In this sample, this clone turned up a few times. The genes are TRBV11-2 and TRBJ1-1, with D possibly TRBD1 on 5 matching bases. Trimming stripped 5 bases from V and 11 bases from J, with 18 bases between. The CDR3 covers 13 residues. Germline loops: CDR1 SGHAT, CDR2 FQNNGV. The CDR3, as DNA: TGTGCCAGCAGCAATGGACACCTTTCTGCCGCTTTCTTT. Translated, it gives CASSNGHLSAAFF.

This clone was picked up a small number of times. This sequence joins TRBV29-1 and TRBJ1-1; 8 bases map to TRBD1. V lost 4 bases to trimming and J lost 1 base; unmatched junction nucleotides: 5. Per germline, CDR1 SQVTM and CDR2 ANQGSEA. The CDR3 is made up of 14 amino acids. CDR3 DNA: TGCAGCGTTGGGCAGGGGGCGCGGAACACTGAAGCTTTCTTT. This encodes CSVGQGARNTEAFF.